Given below is one TCR beta chain in context. Its target antigen remains unknown. Base qualities are missing; no much larger clone stands one base away. At one collaborating source in Seattle, patients were enrolled during active infection and were followed longitudinally through the course of disease. Whole blood was collected in K2EDTA tubes by collaborating institutions according to the institutions' own protocols. For TCRbeta analysis, collaborator samples were shipped as frozen whole blood, as isolated PBMCs, or as DNA extracted from either sample type. The data were taken from a study of blood T cell repertoires in COVID-19 (dated by TCRdb to about 2020). As for the study more broadly: The collaborator samples originated in the United States, Italy and Spain and spanned the acute and convalescent phases of COVID-19. The material from the prospective study consisted of cDNA or gDNA derived from T cells, B-cell-depleted T cells, or PBMCs. The repertoires were released in a freely available public database intended as a resource for research on the immune response to SARS-CoV-2. Where HLA class I and class II types were available, the types were taken from metadata supplied by the sample provider, not from assay-based typing. Samples were obtained from the ongoing ImmuneRACE study (first 160 participants) and from about 1,300 subjects provided by 6 global collaborators. Sample metadata almost always included a de-identified subject ID, COVID-19 status, age in years and sex. The dataset comprised deeply sampled blood TCRbeta repertoires from subjects exposed to, actively infected with, or recovered from COVID-19. Here is what the overall study found, with its caveats: The amount of clinical and demographic metadata varied by source and participant and was provided uncurated.

TCRbeta CDR3 regions were amplified from genomic DNA by means of the immunoSEQ Assay, a bias-controlled multiplex PCR. The original methods were these. Nucleated cell counts per sample were estimated from amplification of reference gene primers within the assay. Sequence reads were collapsed and filtered to measure the absolute abundance of every unique TCRbeta CDR3 rearrangement. For each sample, productive Simpson clonality was calculated as the square root of Simpson's diversity index across productive rearrangements. This is the immuneACCESS table as TCRdb keeps it, with only in-frame sequences that have V and J called. A part of the clones is gone; compared with another copy, unresolved V genes explain less than half, and the rest is unexplained. V, J and clone size were drawn from that table, and D and trimming were deduced from the DNA. Present in this sample are about 76,000 clones, approximately 85% of which were seen just once. 11% of the sample is taken by the ten largest.

Compared with germline, V lacks 5 bases and J lacks 2 bases; bases without a gene match: 6. The germline V gene yields KGHDR for CDR1 and SFDVKD for CDR2. The CDR3 spans 16 residues, from the cysteine through the phenylalanine. Just CDR3 DNA is preserved here, 48 bases in frame from base 1. This receptor was obtained from a man in his 60s with COVID-19, enrolled during active disease. Sequencing was performed on peripheral blood. Recombination joined TRBV24-1 with TRBJ1-5, with 9 bases aligning to TRBD1. This receptor carries the CDR3 CATSGDRGTGNQPQHF. The sequenced DNA: TGTGCCACCAGTGGAGACAGGGGGACGGGCAATCAGCCCCAGCATTTT.